This entry is about one TCR beta chain. What it binds is not known. The source of the sample is a study of OX40 agonist ivuxolimab in advanced cancers. Study at large: Averaging approximately 60 years in age, with a range of about 20 to 90, the cohort was approximately 83% male. Notes on the study in general: The work left the antigen specificity of expanded peripheral T cells undetermined.

TCRdb's copy holds only in-frame clones and misses some; the assay was immunoSEQ multiplex PCR. Among around 58,000 clones listed, less than 90% were seen once. Germline V lookup: CDR1 GTSNPN, CDR2 SVGIG (reference sequence). Trimming shortened V by 4 bases and J by 4 bases, and 13 bases separated the two germline ends. The CDR3 runs to 13 residues. Sequences were derived from CD4+ or CD8+ T cells sorted from blood, sampled in a trial of the OX40 agonist ivuxolimab. The clonotype originates from an adult with an advanced solid tumor such as melanoma, head and neck, liver or kidney cancer. This chain links TRBV30 with TRBJ1-1; tentative D call: TRBD1 (6 bases). The CDR3 loop is CAWKSSGVTEAFF. The CDR3 DNA reads TGTGCCTGGAAATCATCAGGGGTCACTGAAGCTTTCTTT.